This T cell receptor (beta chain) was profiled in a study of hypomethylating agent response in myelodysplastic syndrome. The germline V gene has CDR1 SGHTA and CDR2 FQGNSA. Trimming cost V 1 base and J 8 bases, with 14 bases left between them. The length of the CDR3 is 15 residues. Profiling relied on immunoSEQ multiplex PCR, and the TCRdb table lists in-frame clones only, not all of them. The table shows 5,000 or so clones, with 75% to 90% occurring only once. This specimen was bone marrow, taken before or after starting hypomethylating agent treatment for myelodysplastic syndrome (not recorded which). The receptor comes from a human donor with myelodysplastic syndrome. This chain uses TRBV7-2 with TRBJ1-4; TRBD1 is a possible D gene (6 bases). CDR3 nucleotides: TGTGCCAGCAGCTTAGTTGCAGGGGTTAACGAAAAACTGTTTTTT. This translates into CASSLVAGVNEKLFF.